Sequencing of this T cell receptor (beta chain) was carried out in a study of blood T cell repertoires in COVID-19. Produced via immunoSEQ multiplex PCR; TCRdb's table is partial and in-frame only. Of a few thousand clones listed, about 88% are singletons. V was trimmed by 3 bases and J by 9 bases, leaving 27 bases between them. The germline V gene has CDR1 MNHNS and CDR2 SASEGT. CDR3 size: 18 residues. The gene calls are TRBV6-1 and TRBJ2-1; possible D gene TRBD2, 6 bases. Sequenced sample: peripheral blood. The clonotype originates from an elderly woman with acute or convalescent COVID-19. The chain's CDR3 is CASSDPGVALAGFGEQFF. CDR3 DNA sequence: TGTGCCAGCAGTGACCCTGGGGTGGCACTAGCAGGGTTTGGTGAGCAGTTCTTC.